A single sample gave rise to the 3 T cell receptor beta chains below, sequenced in a study of cytomegalovirus exposure and HLA in healthy donors. PCR amplification relied on 60 Vbeta primers (plus 13 Jbeta primers). The repertoire was sequenced with immunoSEQ multiplex PCR; TCRdb's copy has only in-frame clones and lacks some. This listing includes 70,000 or so clones. Sequenced input: PBMCs. All receptors come from a man aged 40-55 years in good health and CMV-seronegative.

The chain has TRBV20-1 and TRBJ2-3; unclear D gene. V was trimmed by 7 bases and J by 4 bases, leaving 9 bases between them. The CDR3 runs 11 residues. CDR1 and CDR2 from the germline V gene are DFQATT and SNEGSKA (reference sequence). The CDR3 region is CSVTLADTQYF. The CDR3 nucleotides read TGCAGTGTCACGCTAGCAGATACGCAGTATTTT.

The genes are TRBV7-6 and TRBJ2-5; 7 positions match TRBD1. The DNA matches TRBJ2-7 better at its end, which makes the J call doubtful. The CDR3 length is 15 residues. Germline lookup yields CDR1 SGHVS and CDR2 FNYEAQ. Here the CDR3 reads CASSPGTDYSYEQYF. The CDR3 region has the DNA TGTGCCAGCAGCCCCGGGACAGACTACTCCTACGAGCAGTACTTC.

The rearrangement uses TRBV7-9 and TRBJ1-2; D is ambiguous. CDR1 and CDR2 (germline): SEHNR, FQNEAQ (reference sequence). V was cut by 4 bases and J by 5 bases, with 17 bases left in between. This CDR3 has 15 amino acids. Here the CDR3 reads CASSSRLHLRYGYTF. The CDR3 DNA sequence: TGTGCCAGCAGCTCCCGTTTGCACCTAAGATATGGCTACACCTTC. The complete variable domain, with remaining parts taken from reference TRBV7-9 and TRBJ1-2, reads DTGVSQNPRHKITKRGQNVTFRCDPISEHNRLYWYRQTLGQGPEFLTYFQNEAQLEKSRLLSDRFSAERPKGSFSTLEIQRTEQGDSAMYLCASSSRLHLRYGYTFGSGTRLTVV.